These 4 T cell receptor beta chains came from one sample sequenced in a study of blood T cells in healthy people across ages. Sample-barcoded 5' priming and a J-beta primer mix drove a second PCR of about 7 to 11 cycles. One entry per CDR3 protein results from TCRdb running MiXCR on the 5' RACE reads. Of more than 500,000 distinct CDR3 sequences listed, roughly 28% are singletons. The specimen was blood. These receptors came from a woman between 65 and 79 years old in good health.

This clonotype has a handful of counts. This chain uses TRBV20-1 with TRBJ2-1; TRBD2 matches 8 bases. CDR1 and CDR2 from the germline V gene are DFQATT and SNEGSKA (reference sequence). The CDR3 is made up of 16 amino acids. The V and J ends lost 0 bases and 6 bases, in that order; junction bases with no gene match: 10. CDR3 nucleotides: TGCAGTGCTAGAGAGCCCTTTGGCACTAGCGGCAATGAGCAGTTCTTC. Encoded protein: CSAREPFGTSGNEQFF.

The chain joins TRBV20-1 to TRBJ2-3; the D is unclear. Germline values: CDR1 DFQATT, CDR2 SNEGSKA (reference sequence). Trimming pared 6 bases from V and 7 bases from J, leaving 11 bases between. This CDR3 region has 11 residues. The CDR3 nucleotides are TGCAGTGCCCCGACGCCTAATACGCAGTATTTT. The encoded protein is CSAPTPNTQYF.

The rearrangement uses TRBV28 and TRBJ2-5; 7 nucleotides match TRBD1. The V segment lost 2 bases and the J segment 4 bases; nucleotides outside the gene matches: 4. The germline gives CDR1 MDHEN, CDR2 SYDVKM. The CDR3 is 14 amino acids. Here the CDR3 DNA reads TGTGCCAGCAGTTTAAGGGGGCACGGAGAGACCCAGTACTTC. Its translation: CASSLRGHGETQYF.

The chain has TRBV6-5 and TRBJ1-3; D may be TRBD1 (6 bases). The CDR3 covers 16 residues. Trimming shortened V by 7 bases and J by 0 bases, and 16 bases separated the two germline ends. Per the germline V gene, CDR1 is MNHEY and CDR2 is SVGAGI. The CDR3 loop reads CASTRDRSSSGNTIYF. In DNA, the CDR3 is TGTGCCAGCACCAGAGACAGGTCCAGCTCTGGAAACACCATATATTTT.